The present TCR beta chain was sequenced within a study of blood T cell repertoires in COVID-19 (dated by TCRdb to 2018 to 2020). About the study as a whole: The collaborator samples originated in the United States, Italy and Spain and spanned the acute and convalescent phases of COVID-19. The prospective study material was composed of cDNA or gDNA derived from T cells, B-cell-depleted T cells, or PBMCs. The dataset comprised deeply sampled blood TCRbeta repertoires from subjects exposed to, actively infected with, or recovered from COVID-19. The repertoires were released in a freely available public database intended as a resource for research on the immune response to SARS-CoV-2. The samples were drawn from two sources: the first 160 participants of the ongoing ImmuneRACE study, and 950 to 1,500 subjects contributed by 6 global collaborators. Nearly every sample came with metadata listing a de-identified subject ID, COVID-19 status, age in years and sex. HLA class I and class II types, where available, came from metadata supplied by the sample provider rather than from assay-based typing.

The table lists this clone with a few counts. Its antigen specificity is not known. The record has no base qualities; no much larger clone is one base away. TCRbeta CDR3 regions were amplified from genomic DNA by means of the immunoSEQ Assay, a bias-controlled multiplex PCR. Per the authors' processing: Nucleated cell counts per sample were estimated from amplification of reference gene primers within the assay. To quantify the absolute abundance of each unique TCRbeta CDR3 rearrangement, sequence reads were collapsed and filtered. For each sample, productive Simpson clonality was calculated as the square root of Simpson's diversity index across productive rearrangements. Here the immuneACCESS table is served through TCRdb, limited to in-frame sequences with V and J called. Missing clones are a known gap in these copies; in checked studies unresolved V genes cover under half, and the rest lacks a known reason. The V and J calls and clone size are taken from that table; D and trimming were inferred from the DNA. The sample data list approximately 100,000 clones, and roughly 84% of these were observed just once. The top ten hold 2% to 2.5% of the sample.

CDR3 length: 14 amino acids, cysteine to phenylalanine. Only the CDR3 DNA stays, 42 bases, in frame from base 1. CDR1 and CDR2, per the germline V gene, are MNHEY and SVGAGI. Trimming removed 5 bases from V and 1 base from J, leaving 9 bases between the germline ends. Overall results and qualifications from the work: How much clinical and demographic metadata was included differed by source and by participant, and the metadata was provided uncurated.

Whole blood was collected in K2EDTA tubes by collaborating institutions according to the institutions' own protocols. For TCRbeta analysis, collaborator samples were shipped as frozen whole blood, as isolated PBMCs, or as DNA extracted from either sample type. Specimen: peripheral blood. The V and J segments used are TRBV6-5 and TRBJ1-3, with no reliable assignment of the D segment. The TCR sequence derives from a human donor in a cohort sampled during active COVID-19. In nucleotides, the sequence is TGTGCCAGCAGTCAGACACCTTCTGGAAACACCATATATTTT. This encodes CASSQTPSGNTIYF.